One and the same sample provided the 14 T cell receptor beta chains below, sequenced in a study of T cell repertoires in cytomegalovirus infection. Their target antigens are unknown. Using its own MiXCR run on the reads, TCRdb lists one record per CDR3 protein. Of 140,000 to 150,000 distinct CDR3 sequences in the sample, 30% to 40% were seen once. The source material was CD8+ T cells from cultured PBMCs, sampled from culture after CMV antigen stimulation. The receptors originated from a human donor in good health (CMV status not recorded). Some clones in this sample may be carry-over from other donors' samples.

This clonotype came up many times. J is TRBJ2-7 and V is TRBV7-2; D gene ambiguous. CDR1 is SGHTA, CDR2 FQGNSA, per germline. The germline V and J ends were trimmed by 0 bases and 4 bases, with 4 bases remaining between them. CDR3 length: 12 residues. In nucleotides, the CDR3 is TGTGCCAGCAGCTTAGCTTGGTACGAGCAGTACTTC. Protein sequence: CASSLAWYEQYF. Drawing the rest from reference TRBV7-2 and TRBJ2-7, the complete variable domain is GAGVSQSPSNKVTEKGKDVELRCDPISGHTALYWYRQSLGQGLEFLIYFQGNSAPDKSGLPSDRFSAERTGGSVSTLTIQRTQQEDSAVYLCASSLAWYEQYFGPGTRLTVT.

V usage is TRBV7-9 and J usage is TRBJ2-3; D unclear. Trimming removed 5 bases from V and 4 bases from J, with 19 bases in between. The CDR3 runs to 16 residues. The V gene's germline CDR1 is SEHNR and CDR2 FQNEAQ (reference sequence). DNA of the CDR3: TGTGCCAGCAGCCTCCGACTGGGTGAAGAGGCAGATACGCAGTATTTT. Translating gives CASSLRLGEEADTQYF.

The rearrangement joins TRBV4-1 to TRBJ2-1, with 7 nucleotides matching TRBD1. The ends lost 4 bases at V and 3 bases at J; junction bases unmatched: 6. The CDR3 covers 15 residues. CDR1 and CDR2 from the germline V gene are MGHRA and YSYEKL. The CDR3 loop is CASSPIRDSYNEQFF. The CDR3 DNA is TGCGCCAGCAGCCCCATCAGGGACAGCTACAATGAGCAGTTCTTC.

Many counts were recorded for this clonotype. The chain uses TRBV7-6 and TRBJ1-1, with D possibly matching TRBD1 (5 bases). CDR1 SGHVS and CDR2 FNYEAQ come from the germline V gene. The CDR3 loop spans 15 amino acids. V lost 1 base to trimming and J lost 4 bases, with 13 bases between them. The CDR3 sequence: CASSLGGRGRTEAFF. The CDR3 DNA sequence: TGTGCCAGCAGCTTAGGGGGTAGGGGACGCACTGAAGCTTTCTTT.

This clonotype was counted ten times or more. The rearrangement joins TRBV5-4 to TRBJ1-1; D perhaps matches TRBD1 (6 bases). CDR1 is SGHNT and CDR2 is YYREEE in the germline V gene (reference sequence). The CDR3 is 15 residues long. Trimming removed 1 base at V and 0 bases at J, with 10 bases between. CDR3: CASSLQGTVNTEAFF. The CDR3 nucleotides read TGTGCCAGCAGCTTGCAGGGGACGGTGAACACTGAAGCTTTCTTT.

This clonotype was observed a handful of times. The chain combines TRBV6-1 with TRBJ2-3; D not resolved. Trimming removed 1 base from V and 5 bases from J, with 13 bases in between. The CDR3 sequence is 15 residues long. Germline-derived CDR1 and CDR2 are MNHNS and SASEGT. CDR3 residues: CASSEDPFWEDTQYF. The CDR3 DNA reads as TGTGCCAGCAGTGAAGACCCCTTCTGGGAAGATACGCAGTATTTT.

The chain employs TRBV19 and TRBJ2-5; perhaps TRBD2 as D (6 bases). Germline V gives CDR1 LNHDA, CDR2 SQIVND (reference sequence). This CDR3 region has 16 residues. The V and J ends lost 4 bases and 0 bases respectively, with 15 bases between them. CDR3 nucleotides: TGTGCCAGTAGTAACGGGACTGCCACTTACCAAGAGACCCAGTACTTC. Protein: CASSNGTATYQETQYF.

This clonotype appeared many times. The chain is built from TRBV19 and TRBJ1-2; D is ambiguous. Germline V gives CDR1 LNHDA, CDR2 SQIVND (reference sequence). The CDR3 has 15 residues. The V and J ends lost 3 bases and 1 base respectively, with 12 bases between them. CDR3 bases: TGTGCCAGTAGTATCATGTCAGGAAATAACTATGGCTACACCTTC. Its translation: CASSIMSGNNYGYTF.

There are a few counts of this clonotype. The CDR3 DNA reads TGCAGTGCCCTCTCAGGACACAGCTCCTACAATGAGCAGTTCTTC. Residues: CSALSGHSSYNEQFF. The V gene is TRBV20-1, the J gene TRBJ2-1; a possible D gene is TRBD1 (5 bases). CDR1 and CDR2 (germline): DFQATT, SNEGSKA (reference sequence). The V end lost 6 bases, the J end lost 0 bases, and 15 bases lay between the germline ends. This CDR3 comprises 15 residues.

The rearrangement joins TRBV7-6 to TRBJ2-7; D is unresolved. V was trimmed by 3 bases and J by 3 bases, leaving 18 bases between them. This CDR3 region has 16 residues. Germline lookup yields CDR1 SGHVS and CDR2 FNYEAQ. The CDR3 DNA sequence: TGTGCCAGCAGCTTTGGGCAGACTCTATCCTACTACGAGCAGTACTTC. Protein sequence: CASSFGQTLSYYEQYF. The full variable domain, completed using reference TRBV7-6 and TRBJ2-7, is GAGVSQSPRYKVTKRGQDVALRCDPISGHVSLYWYRQALGQGPEFLTYFNYEAQQDKSGLPNDRFSAERPEGSISTLTIQRTEQRDSAMYRCASSFGQTLSYYEQYFGPGTRLTVT.

The chain employs TRBV27 and TRBJ1-2, with D perhaps matching TRBD1 (6 bases). V lost 1 base to trimming and J lost 6 bases, with 15 bases between them. CDR3 length: 15 amino acids. The germline gives CDR1 MNHEY, CDR2 SMNVEV (reference sequence). The CDR3 is CASSLFFGTPNGYTF. The CDR3 coding sequence is TGTGCCAGCAGTTTATTTTTCGGGACACCGAATGGCTACACCTTC.

The chain links TRBV19 to TRBJ1-4, with 7 bases matching TRBD1. Germline lookup yields CDR1 LNHDA and CDR2 SQIVND (reference sequence). V was clipped by 8 bases and J by 7 bases; unmatched bases: 10. CDR3 size: 14 residues. The CDR3 region is CASQRTGLVEKLFF. CDR3 DNA: TGTGCCAGTCAAAGGACAGGCCTGGTTGAAAAACTGTTTTTT.

This clonotype came up many times. The chain joins TRBV3-1 to TRBJ1-2, with 10 bases identical to TRBD1. Germline V gives CDR1 LGHDT, CDR2 YNNKEL (reference sequence). V lost 2 bases to trimming and J lost 5 bases; unmatched junction nucleotides: 8. CDR3 length: 16 residues. Here the CDR3 DNA reads TGTGCCAGCAGCCAAAAGAGGACAGGGGGAAGTTATGGCTACACCTTC. Translated, it gives CASSQKRTGGSYGYTF.

The gene calls are TRBV6-5 and TRBJ2-3, with 12 bases identical to TRBD2. The germline V gene encodes CDR1 MNHEY and CDR2 SVGAGI. V was pared by 0 bases and J by 8 bases, with 6 bases of the junction left unmatched. The CDR3 consists of 16 residues. The CDR3 sequence is CASSYSSSGGAGTQYF. The CDR3 nucleotides are TGTGCCAGCAGTTACTCATCTAGCGGGGGGGCCGGTACGCAGTATTTT.